This T cell receptor beta chain is drawn from a study of cytomegalovirus exposure and HLA in healthy donors. PCR involved 60 Vbeta and 13 Jbeta primers. Measured with immunoSEQ multiplex PCR; TCRdb has only the in-frame clones, and not every one. The sample consists of 150,000 to 200,000 clones, 85% of them appearing once. Whole-study findings and limits: Roughly 170 TCR beta chains were listed as cytomegalovirus-associated. As a later analysis revealed, most CMV-associated TCR beta chains appeared HLA-restricted.

Only a few counts were recorded for this clone. What it recognizes is unknown. The germline CDR1 and CDR2 sequences are GTSNPN and SVGIG (reference sequence). The CDR3 runs 13 residues. Deletions cut 4 bases from V and 4 bases from J, with 10 bases between. Material for sequencing was PBMCs. The sequence came from a boy between 2 and 10 years old in good health and CMV-seronegative. The chain carries TRBV30 and TRBJ1-4, with D possibly TRBD1 on 6 matching bases. CDR3 in DNA: TGTGCCTGGACGACAGGATTTAATGAAAAACTGTTTTTT. This encodes CAWTTGFNEKLFF.